The 29 T cell receptor beta chains below all came from one sample that was sequenced in a study of blood T cell repertoires in COVID-19. Generated by immunoSEQ multiplex PCR, the TCRdb table keeps only in-frame clones and is missing some. The sample gives roughly 17,000 clones, over 80% of which show up once; approximately 2.9% is in the top ten. Sequenced sample: peripheral blood. The receptors come from a human donor in a cohort sampled during active COVID-19.

V gene TRBV6-1 combines with J gene TRBJ1-5; possible D gene TRBD1, 6 bases. Per the germline V gene, CDR1 is MNHNS and CDR2 is SASEGT. This CDR3 contains 13 residues. V was trimmed by 3 bases and J by 4 bases, leaving 7 bases between them. The CDR3 DNA follows: TGTGCCAGCAGTGACAGGGGTAATCAGCCCCAGCATTTT. Protein product: CASSDRGNQPQHF.

The chain couples TRBV7-8 to TRBJ2-6; D uncertain. V lost 5 bases to trimming and J lost 0 bases, with 5 bases between them. Germline loops: CDR1 SGHVS, CDR2 FQNEAQ. The CDR3 spans 14 residues. This CDR3 reads CASSLSSGANVLTF. For the CDR3, the DNA is TGTGCCAGCAGCCTGAGCTCTGGGGCCAACGTCCTGACTTTC.

The chain carries TRBV11-3 and TRBJ2-3; 7 nucleotides match TRBD2. Per the germline V gene, CDR1 is SGHNT and CDR2 is YENEEA. With V trimmed by 3 bases and J by 6 bases, 9 bases remained unmatched. This CDR3 spans 15 amino acids. This CDR3 reads CASSLGWEGHDTQYF. CDR3 DNA sequence: TGTGCCAGCAGCTTGGGGTGGGAGGGCCACGATACGCAGTATTTT.

The V gene is TRBV3-1 (or the pseudogene TRBV3-2), the J gene TRBJ2-3; a weak D match, TRBD2 (6 bases). Germline V gives CDR1 LGHDT, CDR2 YNNKEL (reference sequence). This CDR3 is built from 15 residues. V was clipped by 4 bases and J by 4 bases, with 15 bases between them. CDR3 loop: CASSRRGGRPDTQYF. The CDR3 coding sequence is TGTGCCAGCAGCCGTCGCGGAGGGAGACCAGATACGCAGTATTTT.

This chain uses TRBV28 with TRBJ2-5; 8 bases fit TRBD1. V lost 1 base to trimming and J lost 4 bases; unmatched junction nucleotides: 17. The CDR3 has 19 residues. Germline V lookup: CDR1 MDHEN, CDR2 SYDVKM. The CDR3 sequence: CASSLLFSGPTGTGETQYF. DNA of the CDR3: TGTGCCAGCAGTTTATTATTTTCGGGGCCGACAGGGACAGGAGAGACCCAGTACTTC.

This chain links TRBV5-1 with TRBJ1-2; D is unclear. V lost 4 bases to trimming and J lost 7 bases, with 17 bases between them. This CDR3 is 14 amino acids long. Germline V CDR1 and CDR2: SGHRS, YFSETQ. DNA of the CDR3: TGCGCCAGCAGCCCGAGAGGCGGTCTAGGTGGCTACACCTTC. Translating it yields CASSPRGGLGGYTF.

V and J are TRBV5-4 and TRBJ1-2, with 9 bases that match TRBD1. The CDR3 totals 16 residues. The ends lost 3 bases at V and 6 bases at J; junction bases unmatched: 12. CDR1 and CDR2 (germline): SGHNT, YYREEE (reference sequence). The CDR3 protein is CASSYGTGIDGDGYTF. As DNA, the CDR3 is TGTGCCAGCAGCTACGGGACAGGGATTGATGGGGATGGCTACACCTTC.

V and J are TRBV9 and TRBJ2-3; D call uncertain. CDR3 length equals 13 residues. Trimming took off 2 bases at V and 3 bases at J, with 7 bases between the two ends. Germline loops: CDR1 SGDLS, CDR2 YYNGEE. The CDR3 here is CASSVLGTDTQYF. As DNA, the CDR3 is TGTGCCAGCAGCGTTCTAGGTACAGATACGCAGTATTTT.

This clone was observed a single time. The chain couples TRBV6-5 to TRBJ1-2; D may be TRBD1 (6 bases). V lost 10 bases and J lost 7, with 13 bases in between. The CDR3 covers 11 residues. Germline lookup yields CDR1 MNHEY and CDR2 SVGAGI. The DNA of the CDR3 is TGTGCCACCACAGGGTTCTCTGGCTACACCTTC. This codes for CATTGFSGYTF.

The V gene is TRBV3-1 (or the pseudogene TRBV3-2), the J gene TRBJ2-7, with 9 bases identical to TRBD2. Per the germline V gene, CDR1 is LGHDT and CDR2 is YNNKEL (reference sequence). The CDR3 is made up of 16 amino acids. Unmatched junction bases numbered 9, after V lost 4 bases and J lost 2 bases. This chain's CDR3 is CASSRGRGSGTYEQYF. The CDR3 nucleotides read TGTGCCAGCAGCCGCGGGAGGGGGTCAGGGACCTACGAGCAGTACTTC.

The chain joins TRBV18 to TRBJ2-5, with 10 bases matching TRBD2. V lost 3 bases, J lost 5 bases, and 3 bases stayed unmatched. Germline V gene sequence: CDR1 KGHSH, CDR2 LQKENI. This CDR3 is built from 14 residues. The CDR3 loop reads CASSPASGSETQYF. Written as DNA, the CDR3 is TGTGCCAGCTCACCCGCTAGCGGGAGCGAGACCCAGTACTTC.

This chain connects TRBV11-3 to TRBJ2-1; D is possibly TRBD2 (5 bases). V was clipped by 1 base and J by 7 bases, with 8 bases between them. The V gene's germline CDR1 is SGHNT and CDR2 YENEEA. The CDR3 loop spans 13 amino acids. For the CDR3, the DNA is TGTGCCAGCAGCTTAGGAGGGTTTAATGAGCAGTTCTTC. Encoded protein: CASSLGGFNEQFF.

The chain couples TRBV3-1 (or the pseudogene TRBV3-2) to TRBJ2-1; D unresolved. Germline lookup yields CDR1 LGHDT and CDR2 YNNKEL (reference sequence). Trimming shortened V by 2 bases and J by 3 bases, and 14 bases separated the two germline ends. This CDR3 comprises 16 residues. In DNA form, the CDR3 reads TGTGCCAGCAGCCAATTTGGTGATAGTCGCTACAATGAGCAGTTCTTC. Amino acids: CASSQFGDSRYNEQFF.

The DNA for the CDR3 is TGTGCCAGCAGTTACAGGGGCAGTTCCTATGGCTACACCTTC. Protein sequence: CASSYRGSSYGYTF. The V and J genes are TRBV6-2 or TRBV6-3 and TRBJ1-2; maybe TRBD1 (5 bases). Germline values: CDR1 MNHEY, CDR2 SVGEGT. Trimming stripped 2 bases from V and 4 bases from J, with 11 bases between. This CDR3 is 14 amino acids long.

The chain has TRBV7-8 and TRBJ2-5, with D possibly TRBD2 on 7 matching bases. Per the germline V gene, CDR1 is SGHVS and CDR2 is FQNEAQ. The CDR3 contains 15 residues. V dropped 5 bases and J dropped 4 bases, with 17 bases sitting between them. The CDR3 bases are TGTGCCAGCAGCCCCCGGGGGGCGGGTATAGAGACCCAGTACTTC. It is translated as CASSPRGAGIETQYF.

The chain combines TRBV6-5 with TRBJ2-2; possibly TRBD2 for D (6 bases). This CDR3 has 14 amino acids. Germline V gene data show CDR1 as MNHEY and CDR2 as SVGAGI. The V end lost 4 bases, the J end lost 6 bases, and 12 bases lay between the germline ends. The CDR3 DNA is TGTGCCAGCAGTTTCGGGACTCATTCCGGGGAGCTGTTTTTT. It encodes CASSFGTHSGELFF.

The chain recombines TRBV3-1 (or the pseudogene TRBV3-2) with TRBJ1-2; 7 bases are a match to TRBD1. Germline values: CDR1 LGHDT, CDR2 YNNKEL (reference sequence). The CDR3 has 14 residues. The junction had 4 bases not matched to a gene; V was cut back by 2 bases and J by 4 bases. The CDR3 loop is CASSQTGVGYGYTF. The CDR3 DNA is TGTGCCAGCAGCCAAACAGGGGTCGGCTATGGCTACACCTTC.

This clone appeared a single time. This rearrangement joins TRBV28 to TRBJ1-4, with TRBD1 matching 9 bases. CDR1 and CDR2 (germline): MDHEN, SYDVKM. The CDR3 has 15 residues. The ends lost 5 bases at V and 6 bases at J; junction bases unmatched: 7. The CDR3 DNA reads TGTGCCAGCAGTGAAGGACAGGGGTTTTATGAAAAACTGTTTTTT. This codes for CASSEGQGFYEKLFF.

A single count supports this clone. CDR3 sequence reads: CASSFSGSYNEQFF. The CDR3 DNA follows: TGTGCCAGCAGCTTCAGCGGGAGCTACAATGAGCAGTTCTTC. This chain links TRBV7-3 with TRBJ2-1, with TRBD2 matching over 8 bases. The CDR3 loop spans 14 amino acids. V dropped 3 bases and J dropped 3; count of bases not matched to a gene: 1. Germline values: CDR1 SGHTA, CDR2 FQGTGA.

This rearrangement joins TRBV20-1 to TRBJ2-5; no clear D. This CDR3 has 11 residues. Trimming shortened V by 5 bases and J by 5 bases, and 9 bases separated the two germline ends. Germline V gives CDR1 DFQATT, CDR2 SNEGSKA (reference sequence). CDR3 in amino acids: CSAYPRETQYF. The DNA of the CDR3 is TGCAGTGCTTACCCTAGGGAGACCCAGTACTTC.

The gene calls are TRBV5-1 and TRBJ2-2; D is possibly TRBD2 (6 bases). This CDR3 is 15 amino acids long. Germline CDR1 is SGHRS and CDR2 is YFSETQ. Deletions cut 0 bases from V and 5 bases from J, with 11 bases between. CDR3 residues: CASSLGPAGTGELFF. The CDR3 DNA is TGCGCCAGCAGCTTGGGACCCGCGGGGACCGGGGAGCTGTTTTTT.

J is TRBJ2-7 and V is TRBV7-2; D not resolved. Trimming shortened V by 2 bases and J by 2 bases, and 10 bases separated the two germline ends. CDR1 SGHTA and CDR2 FQGNSA come from the germline V gene. This CDR3 has 14 residues. CDR3 DNA sequence: TGTGCCAGCAGCTTAACCGGGTCTACCTACGAGCAGTACTTC. Translated: CASSLTGSTYEQYF.

This clone showed up just a few times. The chain combines TRBV6-5 with TRBJ2-7; TRBD2 matches at 10 bases. With V trimmed by 2 bases and J by 3 bases, 4 bases remained unmatched. Germline V gene sequence: CDR1 MNHEY, CDR2 SVGAGI. The CDR3 sequence is 15 residues long. The CDR3 DNA reads as TGTGCCAGCAGTTACGGGGGGACTAGCGTCTACGAGCAGTACTTC. Protein sequence: CASSYGGTSVYEQYF.

The chain has TRBV2 and TRBJ1-3; D remains unclear. The germline CDR1 and CDR2 sequences are SNHLY and FYNNEI. The CDR3 spans 13 residues. With 3 bases removed from V and 4 bases from J, the gap between germline ends came to 7 bases. This chain's CDR3 is CASSDGQGNTIYF. In nucleotides, the CDR3 is TGTGCCAGCAGTGATGGGCAGGGAAACACCATATATTTT.

This clone was seen once. The CDR3 coding sequence is TGTGCCAGCGACCCGGGACAGGGTCTCACTGAAGCTTTCTTT. It translates to CASDPGQGLTEAFF. The V and J genes are TRBV27 and TRBJ1-1; 9 nucleotides match TRBD1. The CDR3 runs 14 residues. The junction had 8 bases not matched to a gene; V was cut back by 8 bases and J by 4 bases. Germline lookup yields CDR1 MNHEY and CDR2 SMNVEV (reference sequence).

The V and J genes are TRBV10-3 and TRBJ2-1, with 9 bases fitting TRBD2. The CDR3 extends over 17 amino acids. Germline V gene lookup returns CDR1 ENHRY and CDR2 SYGVKD. Trimming took 2 bases from V and 5 from J; bases not matched to a gene: 10. CDR3 protein: CAISEVGAGGLNNEQFF. The CDR3, as DNA: TGTGCCATCAGTGAGGTAGGAGCGGGAGGCCTTAACAATGAGCAGTTCTTC.

V and J are TRBV27 and TRBJ2-7, with TRBD2 identical over 10 bases. Germline trimming cut 6 bases from V and 1 base from J; bases unmatched to any gene: 6. CDR1 and CDR2 from the germline V gene are MNHEY and SMNVEV (reference sequence). The CDR3 length is 15 residues. This CDR3 reads CASSYGLAVSYEQYF. The CDR3 DNA reads TGTGCCAGCAGCTACGGACTAGCGGTGTCCTACGAGCAGTACTTC.

V usage is TRBV6-7 and J usage is TRBJ1-1, with D tentatively TRBD1 (6 bases). TRBV6-7 is an ORF for which the function is uncertain. The CDR3 loop spans 18 amino acids. V dropped 2 bases and J dropped 0 bases, with 19 bases sitting between them. CDR3 loop: CASSYPPPRGGLNTEAFF. CDR3 DNA: TGTGCCAGCAGTTACCCTCCCCCTAGGGGGGGTCTGAACACTGAAGCTTTCTTT.

The chain combines TRBV15 with TRBJ1-3; 7 bases fit TRBD1. V was pared by 6 bases and J by 0 bases, with 11 bases of the junction left unmatched. The germline CDR1 and CDR2 sequences are LNHNV and YYDKDF (reference sequence). This CDR3 contains 17 residues. CDR3 nucleotides: TGTGCCACCAGGGACCAGTTGGGACAGCTCTCTGGAAACACCATATATTTT. It yields the protein CATRDQLGQLSGNTIYF.